Reported below is one T cell receptor (beta chain). Its antigen is not known. Alongside CTLA-4 blockade with ipilimumab, patients with chemo-refractory metastatic non-small-cell lung cancer received focal radiation. This record comes from a study of radiotherapy plus CTLA-4 blockade in lung cancer. Study-level information: Across the patients, objective responses occurred in less than 20%, and disease control in 30% to 35%. Study-wide results and limits: Interferon-beta, together with early blood T cell clone dynamics, reportedly best predicted response. Expansion of tumor-derived TCR clones was observed in blood after radiotherapy plus ipilimumab.

Profiled with immunoSEQ multiplex PCR; TCRdb holds only in-frame clones, not every one. The data hold approximately 75,000 clones, with roughly three quarters observed a single time. The receptor comes from a human donor with non-small cell lung cancer who had a complete response to radiotherapy plus ipilimumab. Sequenced material: peripheral blood, taken from a patient treated with radiotherapy plus ipilimumab.

CDR3 coding DNA: TGTGCCAGCAGCTTAGGTTATTCACCCCTCCACTTT. Protein: CASSLGYSPLHF. This chain uses TRBV7-2 with TRBJ1-6; no clear D. Trimming pared 1 base from V and 8 bases from J, leaving 3 bases between. CDR3 length: 12 residues. Germline lookup yields CDR1 SGHTA and CDR2 FQGNSA.